The 12 T cell receptor beta chains reported below all come from one sample, sequenced in a study of blood T cells in healthy people across ages. Primed by a sample-barcoded 5' primer and a J-beta primer mix, a second PCR proceeded for roughly 6 to 12 cycles. Using its own MiXCR run on the 5' RACE reads, TCRdb lists one record per CDR3 protein. The sample has approximately 810,000 distinct CDR3 sequences, under 35% seen once. Sequencing used blood. The receptors originated from a woman aged 80 or over in good health.

This clonotype turned up a few times. The chain recombines TRBV14 with TRBJ1-2, with D perhaps TRBD1 (5 bases). V shed 3 bases and J shed 3 bases, with 8 bases lying between them. CDR3 length equals 13 residues. Germline V gives CDR1 SGHDN, CDR2 FVKESK. The CDR3 sequence: CASSQGDHYGYTF. The CDR3 DNA reads TGTGCCAGCAGCCAGGGGGACCACTATGGCTACACCTTC.

This clonotype was detected ten times or more. The chain couples TRBV29-1 to TRBJ1-5, with a weak D call TRBD1 (5 bases). Trimming left V 4 bases short and J 2 bases short, with 12 bases between. This CDR3 has 14 amino acids. Looked up from germline, CDR1 is SQVTM and CDR2 is ANQGSEA. This CDR3 reads CSVVVQAGNQPQHF. As DNA, the CDR3 is TGCAGCGTTGTTGTACAGGCGGGCAATCAGCCCCAGCATTTT.

The genes are TRBV7-2 and TRBJ2-7, with TRBD1 identical over 9 bases. The CDR3 has 16 amino acids. With 1 base clipped from V and 4 bases from J, the junction kept 8 bases outside the gene matches. Per the germline V gene, CDR1 is SGHTA and CDR2 is FQGNSA. The DNA for the CDR3 is TGTGCCAGCAGCTTAGTCAGCGACAGGGGGTCGTACGAGCAGTACTTC. Translated, it gives CASSLVSDRGSYEQYF.

For this clonotype: Sequence at one end of the junction differs from germline and may be a read error. This chain connects TRBV12-3 or TRBV12-4 to TRBJ1-1; D is perhaps TRBD1 (6 bases). This CDR3 has 13 amino acids. CDR3 sequence (DNA): TGTGCCGGCAGTGACAGGCGGAACACTGAAGCTTTCTTT. Translating it yields CAGSDRRNTEAFF.

The chain employs TRBV7-2 and TRBJ2-5; 9 positions match TRBD2. The J call may not be correct, given that the DNA end is closer to TRBJ2-7. The germline CDR1 and CDR2 sequences are SGHTA and FQGNSA. This CDR3 region has 16 residues. The CDR3 bases are TGTGCCAGCAGCTTAGATGCGGGGGGGTCCAGCTACGAGCAGTACTTC. Its protein is CASSLDAGGSSYEQYF.

As for this clonotype: A read error may produce the germline difference seen at one junction end. The rearrangement joins TRBV24-1 to TRBJ1-1, with D tentatively TRBD1 (5 bases). Germline V CDR1 and CDR2: KGHDR, SFDVKD. This CDR3 comprises 12 residues. This CDR3 is CATSDQDTEAFF. DNA of the CDR3: TGTGCCACCAGTGATCAGGACACAGAAGCTTTCTTT.

Note on this clonotype: This may be a read error: a much more frequent sequence differs by one nucleotide. This chain connects TRBV4-2 to TRBJ2-5, with 7 bases lining up with TRBD2. Germline lookup yields CDR1 LGHNA and CDR2 YNFKEQ. With 0 bases clipped from V and 11 bases from J, the junction kept 12 bases outside the gene matches. The CDR3 covers 15 residues. The CDR3 protein is CASSQDRLGGNEQYF. In DNA form, the CDR3 reads TGTGCCAGCAGCCAAGATCGGCTCGGGGGGAATGAGCAGTACTTC.

The chain joins TRBV7-2 to TRBJ2-7; the match to TRBD1 covers 8 bases. The V gene end was trimmed by 5 bases and the J gene end by 3 bases; junction bases not matched to a gene: 6. Germline lookup yields CDR1 SGHTA and CDR2 FQGNSA. The CDR3 runs to 14 residues. The chain's CDR3 is CASSQFGQGYEQYF. The CDR3 DNA reads TGTGCCAGCAGCCAATTCGGACAGGGCTACGAGCAGTACTTC.

This clonotype was detected only a few times. This may be a read error, as it is one base from a much larger clone. CDR3 sequence: CSTRGTGLVRNEQYF. CDR3 nucleotides: TGCAGTACTAGAGGGACAGGGCTGGTTCGGAACGAGCAGTACTTC. The V gene is TRBV20-1, the J gene TRBJ2-4, with 9 nucleotides matching TRBD1. The DNA end is more similar to TRBJ2-7, so the J call may be wrong. Germline CDR1 and CDR2: DFQATT and SNEGSKA (reference sequence). The CDR3 contains 15 residues.

This clonotype was counted many times. The rearrangement uses TRBV20-1 and TRBJ2-4; D call uncertain. CDR1 and CDR2 (germline): DFQATT, SNEGSKA (reference sequence). The CDR3 runs 10 residues. As DNA, the CDR3 is TGCAGGGGAGCCAAAAACATTCAGTACTTC. This translates into CRGAKNIQYF.

The chain employs TRBV20-1 and TRBJ1-1; 7 bases are shared with TRBD1. J was trimmed by 1 base and V by 8 bases; bases with no gene match: 4. Germline V CDR1 and CDR2: DFQATT, SNEGSKA (reference sequence). There are 12 residues in the CDR3. CDR3 sequence reads: CSPRTGNTEAFF. The CDR3 bases are TGCAGTCCGCGGACAGGGAACACTGAAGCTTTCTTT.

Ten or more counts support this clonotype. This chain joins TRBV20-1 and TRBJ2-5, with D tentatively TRBD1 (6 bases). The CDR3 runs 18 residues. Germline V lookup: CDR1 DFQATT, CDR2 SNEGSKA (reference sequence). V shed 3 bases and J shed 2 bases, with 25 bases lying between them. The CDR3 bases are TGCAGTGCTAGCCCTGAAGGAGCCCTTGGACAGACACAAGAGACCCAGTACTTC. Translating gives CSASPEGALGQTQETQYF.